These 18 T cell receptor beta chains were all obtained from the same sample, sequenced in a study of blood T cell repertoires in COVID-19 (dated by TCRdb to the early 2020s). Libraries were prepared through the immunoSEQ multiplex PCR assay. Sourced from immuneACCESS, this table was stored by TCRdb with only in-frame sequences that have V and J called. A share of the clones is absent; for the studies checked, an unresolved V gene accounts for under half, and the remainder has no known explanation. This sample has 300,000 to 400,000 clones in its table, and 70% to 90% of those were observed once. The ten largest clones take up about 2% of the sample. The sample comprised peripheral blood. The receptors shown here come from a woman aged 55-70 years with COVID-19, enrolled during active disease.

The genes are TRBV6-2 or TRBV6-3 and TRBJ2-1; TRBD2 matches at 11 bases. V was pared by 3 bases and J by 0 bases, with 4 bases of the junction left unmatched. Looked up from germline, CDR1 is MNHEY and CDR2 is SVGEGT. The CDR3 runs 17 residues. CDR3 region: CASSYLAGGFSYNEQFF. As DNA, the CDR3 is TGTGCCAGCAGTTATCTAGCGGGGGGCTTCTCCTACAATGAGCAGTTCTTC.

The V gene is TRBV5-1, the J gene TRBJ2-5; D might be TRBD2 (6 bases). Germline CDR1 SGHRS, CDR2 YFSETQ. Between the trimmed V and J ends, which lost 0 bases and 2 bases, there was a span of 11 bases. This CDR3 has 15 residues. CDR3 bases: TGCGCCAGCAGCTTGGGGGGTAGCGGACAAGAGACCCAGTACTTC. The encoded protein is CASSLGGSGQETQYF. Complete variable domain (other parts from reference TRBV5-1 and TRBJ2-5): KAGVTQTPRYLIKTRGQQVTLSCSPISGHRSVSWYQQTPGQGLQFLFEYFSETQRNKGNFPGRFSGRQFSNSRSEMNVSTLELGDSALYLCASSLGGSGQETQYFGPGTRLLVL.

This rearrangement joins TRBV6-1 to TRBJ2-7; 8 bases align to TRBD2. CDR1 is MNHNS and CDR2 is SASEGT in the germline V gene. CDR3 length: 16 residues. With V trimmed by 3 bases and J by 3 bases, 10 bases remained unmatched. The CDR3 region has the DNA TGTGCCAGCAGTGATCCCGTGGGAGCGGGGGACTACGAGCAGTACTTC. Its translation: CASSDPVGAGDYEQYF.

For the CDR3, the DNA is TGTGCCAGCAAAAGACAGGGCACAACCTACGAGCAGTACTTC. It translates to CASKRQGTTYEQYF. V and J are TRBV14 and TRBJ2-7, with 7 bases lining up with TRBD1. The trim removed 7 bases at V and 2 bases at J, leaving 8 bases unmatched. This CDR3 contains 14 residues. Germline values: CDR1 SGHDN, CDR2 FVKESK.

This chain uses TRBV11-3 with TRBJ2-3; unclear D gene. Trimming removed 2 bases from V and 5 bases from J, with 5 bases in between. CDR1 and CDR2 (germline): SGHNT, YENEEA. The CDR3 is 12 residues long. This chain's CDR3 is CASSLREDTQYF. CDR3 sequence (DNA): TGTGCCAGCAGCTTAAGAGAAGATACGCAGTATTTT.

The rearrangement uses TRBV2 and TRBJ1-1; D may be TRBD1 (6 bases). This CDR3 comprises 16 residues. Germline CDR1 is SNHLY and CDR2 is FYNNEI. Trimming removed 5 bases at V and 7 bases at J, with 23 bases between. The chain's CDR3 is CASSFPGDASFIEAFF. DNA of the CDR3: TGTGCCAGCAGTTTTCCAGGGGACGCAAGTTTTATTGAAGCTTTCTTT.

The V call is TRBV28, the J call TRBJ1-1; 7 nucleotides line up with TRBD1. The ends lost 6 bases at V and 11 bases at J; junction bases unmatched: 6. From germline, CDR1 is MDHEN and CDR2 SYDVKM. The CDR3 runs 11 residues. CDR3 bases: TGTGCCAGCAGGCAGGGGGTTAGGGCTTTCTTT. As protein: CASRQGVRAFF. The variable domain in full, with the rest retrieved from reference TRBV28 and TRBJ1-1, is DVKVTQSSRYLVKRTGEKVFLECVQDMDHENMFWYRQDPGLGLRLIYFSYDVKMKEKGDIPEGYSVSREKKERFSLILESASTNQTSMYLCASRQGVRAFFGQGTRLTVV.

As regards this clone: Germline is not matched at one junction end, which may reflect a read error. The rearrangement uses TRBV28 and TRBJ1-1; TRBD1 aligns across 9 bases. The germline CDR1 and CDR2 sequences are MDHEN and SYDVKM. The CDR3 covers 15 residues. The CDR3 DNA reads TGTGCCAGCAGCTTATACAGGGGGCTGAACACTGAAGCTTTCTTT. Its translation: CASSLYRGLNTEAFF.

The chain has TRBV5-1 and TRBJ1-1, with 8 positions matching TRBD1. Germline V lookup: CDR1 SGHRS, CDR2 YFSETQ. The CDR3 contains 16 residues. Trimming at V came to 2 bases and at J to 4 bases, leaving 10 bases not matched to a gene. The CDR3 is CASSFLSLTGGTEAFF. The CDR3 region has the DNA TGCGCCAGCAGCTTCCTGTCCTTAACAGGGGGCACTGAAGCTTTCTTT.

V and J are TRBV15 and TRBJ2-1, with 8 nucleotides matching TRBD1. The CDR3 length is 19 residues. V was pared by 7 bases and J by 2 bases, with 19 bases of the junction left unmatched. Per the germline V gene, CDR1 is LNHNV and CDR2 is YYDKDF (reference sequence). The CDR3 loop is CATTYQGANPRFPYNEQFF. The CDR3, as DNA: TGTGCCACCACCTACCAGGGGGCCAACCCCCGTTTTCCCTACAATGAGCAGTTCTTC.

The rearrangement joins TRBV10-3 to TRBJ2-1, with 10 bases lining up with TRBD2. Germline V gene data show CDR1 as ENHRY and CDR2 as SYGVKD. The CDR3 extends over 14 amino acids. V dropped 5 bases and J dropped 7; count of bases not matched to a gene: 5. The CDR3 here is CAISLGLADNEQFF. The CDR3 region has the DNA TGTGCCATCAGTCTCGGACTAGCGGATAATGAGCAGTTCTTC.

This sequence joins TRBV18 and TRBJ2-7; 10 bases fit TRBD1. Germline V gene sequence: CDR1 KGHSH, CDR2 LQKENI. The CDR3 totals 16 residues. The junction had 9 bases not matched to a gene; V was cut back by 4 bases and J by 3 bases. The CDR3 region has the DNA TGTGCCAGCTCACGTCCCTTGGGGACAGGGGACTACGAGCAGTACTTC. Residues: CASSRPLGTGDYEQYF. The full variable domain, its missing parts supplied by reference TRBV18 and TRBJ2-7, is NAGVMQNPRHLVRRRGQEARLRCSPMKGHSHVYWYRQLPEEGLKFMVYLQKENIIDESGMPKERFSAEFPKEGPSILRIQQVVRGDSAAYFCASSRPLGTGDYEQYFGPGTRLTVT.

The count of this clone is one. V is TRBV30 and J is TRBJ2-2; tentatively, D is TRBD1 (5 bases). CDR3 length equals 12 residues. Germline V gene data show CDR1 as GTSNPN and CDR2 as SVGIG (reference sequence). The DNA of the CDR3 is TGTGCTTACACCCCAGGGACCGGGGAGCTGTTTTTT. Encoded protein: CAYTPGTGELFF.

CDR3 DNA: TGTGCCAGCAGCCCTACGACAGGGGCGAGCACAGATACGCAGTATTTT. Amino acid sequence: CASSPTTGASTDTQYF. The gene calls are TRBV7-9 and TRBJ2-3; TRBD1 aligns across 8 bases. The V gene's germline CDR1 is SEHNR and CDR2 FQNEAQ (reference sequence). CDR3 length: 16 residues. Trimming cost V 5 bases and J 0 bases; bases outside gene matches: 7.

The chain uses TRBV27 and TRBJ1-2; 7 bases are shared with TRBD1. With V trimmed by 4 bases and J by 1 base, 3 bases remained unmatched. Germline V gives CDR1 MNHEY, CDR2 SMNVEV (reference sequence). CDR3 length: 14 residues. The CDR3 here is CASSYRDSNYGYTF. The DNA of the CDR3 is TGTGCCAGCAGTTACCGGGACAGTAACTATGGCTACACCTTC.

The chain employs TRBV6-5 and TRBJ2-2; no clear D gene. Germline CDR1 reads MNHEY; CDR2 reads SVGAGI. The CDR3 runs to 13 residues. V shed 7 bases and J shed 0 bases, with 6 bases lying between them. CDR3 sequence: CASKQSNTGELFF. DNA of the CDR3: TGTGCCAGCAAACAGTCGAACACCGGGGAGCTGTTTTTT.

This chain connects TRBV3-1 (or the pseudogene TRBV3-2) to TRBJ2-1; 10 nucleotides agree with TRBD1. This CDR3 region has 19 residues. The V gene end was trimmed by 2 bases and the J gene end by 5 bases; junction bases not matched to a gene: 15. CDR1 and CDR2 from the germline V gene are LGHDT and YNNKEL (reference sequence). The CDR3 loop is CASSQYLPSGTGVHNEQFF. Written as DNA, the CDR3 is TGTGCCAGCAGCCAATATCTCCCCAGTGGGACAGGGGTTCACAATGAGCAGTTCTTC.

Concerning this clone: Other DNA sequences in the same sample also yield this CDR3. The chain is built from TRBV2 and TRBJ1-2; D is possibly TRBD1 (6 bases). Germline V gene sequence: CDR1 SNHLY, CDR2 FYNNEI. Trimming cost V 6 bases and J 5 bases, with 10 bases left between them. The CDR3 has 12 amino acids. The chain's CDR3 is CASRQGGYGYTF. CDR3 DNA sequence: TGTGCCAGCAGACAGGGCGGTTATGGCTACACCTTC.